This T cell receptor (beta chain) was recorded in a study of blood T cell repertoires in COVID-19. The germline V gene encodes CDR1 MNHEY and CDR2 SMNVEV (reference sequence). The CDR3 spans 13 residues. V gave up 9 bases and J gave up 3 bases; unmatched junction bases: 8. Measured with immunoSEQ multiplex PCR; TCRdb has only the in-frame clones, and not every one. The table shows 350,000 to 450,000 clones, with about nine tenths occurring only once. The TCR sequence derives from a woman in her 30s who had recovered from COVID-19. The sequenced sample was PBMCs or T cells enriched from blood (not recorded which). This sequence joins TRBV27 and TRBJ2-7; 7 nucleotides agree with TRBD1. The CDR3 nucleotides are TGTGCCAGTCACGGACAGGAAAGCTACGAGCAGTACTTC. Protein sequence: CASHGQESYEQYF.